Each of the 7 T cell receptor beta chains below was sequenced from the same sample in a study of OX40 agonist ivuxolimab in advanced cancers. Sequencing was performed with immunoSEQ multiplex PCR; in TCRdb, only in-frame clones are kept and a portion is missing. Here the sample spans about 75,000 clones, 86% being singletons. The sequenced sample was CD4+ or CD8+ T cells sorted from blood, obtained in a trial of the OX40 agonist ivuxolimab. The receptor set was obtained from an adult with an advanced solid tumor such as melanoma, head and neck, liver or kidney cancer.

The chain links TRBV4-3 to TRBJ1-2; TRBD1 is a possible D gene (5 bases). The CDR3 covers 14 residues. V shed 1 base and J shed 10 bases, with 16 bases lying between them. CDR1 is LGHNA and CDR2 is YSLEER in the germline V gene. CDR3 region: CASSQVSAGKDYTF. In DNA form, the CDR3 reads TGCGCCAGCAGCCAAGTCTCGGCAGGGAAGGACTACACCTTC.

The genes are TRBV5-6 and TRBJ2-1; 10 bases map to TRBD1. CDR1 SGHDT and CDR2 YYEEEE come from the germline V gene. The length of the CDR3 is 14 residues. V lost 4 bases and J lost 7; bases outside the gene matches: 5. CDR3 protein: CASSPGQGMNEQFF. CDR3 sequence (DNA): TGTGCCAGCAGCCCGGGACAGGGGATGAATGAGCAGTTCTTC.

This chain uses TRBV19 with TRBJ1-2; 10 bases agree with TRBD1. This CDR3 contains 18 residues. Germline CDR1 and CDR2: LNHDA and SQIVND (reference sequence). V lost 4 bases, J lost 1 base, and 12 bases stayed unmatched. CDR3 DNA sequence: TGTGCCAGTAGTACTCGCCTGGGGACAGGGGACGGTAACTATGGCTACACCTTC. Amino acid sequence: CASSTRLGTGDGNYGYTF.

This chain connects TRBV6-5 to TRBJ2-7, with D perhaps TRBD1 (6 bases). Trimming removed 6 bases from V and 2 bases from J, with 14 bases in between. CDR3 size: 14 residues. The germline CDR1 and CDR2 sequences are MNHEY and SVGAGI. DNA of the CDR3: TGTGCCAGCAGCGATACAGGGATCCCCTACGAGCAGTACTTC. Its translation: CASSDTGIPYEQYF.

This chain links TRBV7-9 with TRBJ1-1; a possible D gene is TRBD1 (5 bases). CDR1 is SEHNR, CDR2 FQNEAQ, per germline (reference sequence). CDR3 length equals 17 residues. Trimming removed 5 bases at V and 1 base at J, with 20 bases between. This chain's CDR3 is CASSRPLPGGRNTEAFF. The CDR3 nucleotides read TGTGCCAGCAGCCGTCCCCTTCCCGGGGGTAGGAACACTGAAGCTTTCTTT.

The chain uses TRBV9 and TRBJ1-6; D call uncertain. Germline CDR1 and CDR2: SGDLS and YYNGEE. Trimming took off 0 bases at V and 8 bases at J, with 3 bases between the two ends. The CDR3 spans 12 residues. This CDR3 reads CASSVEHSPLHF. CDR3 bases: TGTGCCAGCAGCGTAGAGCATTCACCCCTCCACTTT. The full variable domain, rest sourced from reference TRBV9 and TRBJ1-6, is DSGVTQTPKHLITATGQRVTLRCSPRSGDLSVYWYQQSLDQGLQFLIQYYNGEERAKGNILERFSAQQFPDLHSELNLSSLELGDSALYFCASSVEHSPLHFGNGTRLTVT.

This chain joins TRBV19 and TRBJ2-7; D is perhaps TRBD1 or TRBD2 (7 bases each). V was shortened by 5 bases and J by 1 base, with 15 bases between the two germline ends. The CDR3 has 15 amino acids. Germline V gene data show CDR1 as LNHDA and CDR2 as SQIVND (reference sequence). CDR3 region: CASSATGRASYEQYF. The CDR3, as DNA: TGTGCCAGTAGTGCGACAGGGAGGGCGTCCTACGAGCAGTACTTC. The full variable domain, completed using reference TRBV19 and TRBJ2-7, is DGGITQSPKYLFRKEGQNVTLSCEQNLNHDAMYWYRQDPGQGLRLIYYSQIVNDFQKGDIAEGYSVSREKKESFPLTVTSAQKNPTAFYLCASSATGRASYEQYFGPGTRLTVT.